This entry is about one T cell receptor beta chain. Per germline, CDR1 SNHLY and CDR2 FYNNEI. V was clipped by 0 bases and J by 3 bases, with 11 bases between them. CDR3 length: 15 amino acids. These data belong to a study of blood T cell repertoires in COVID-19. As for the study in general: The analysed material was cDNA or gDNA that came from T cells, B-cell-depleted T cells, or PBMCs.

The assay was immunoSEQ multiplex PCR, and TCRdb's table has in-frame clones only and misses some. The sample includes fewer than 200,000 clones, roughly 87% seen only once; the top ten take about 1.2%. The sequencing input was PBMCs or T cells enriched from blood (not recorded which). This clonotype was sampled from a human donor with acute COVID-19. The donor label of this sample is uncertain. The chain is built from TRBV2 and TRBJ1-2; the D is unclear. The CDR3 nucleotides are TGTGCCAGCAGTGAAGCGCGAGGGAGTCACTATGGCTACACCTTC. As protein: CASSEARGSHYGYTF.